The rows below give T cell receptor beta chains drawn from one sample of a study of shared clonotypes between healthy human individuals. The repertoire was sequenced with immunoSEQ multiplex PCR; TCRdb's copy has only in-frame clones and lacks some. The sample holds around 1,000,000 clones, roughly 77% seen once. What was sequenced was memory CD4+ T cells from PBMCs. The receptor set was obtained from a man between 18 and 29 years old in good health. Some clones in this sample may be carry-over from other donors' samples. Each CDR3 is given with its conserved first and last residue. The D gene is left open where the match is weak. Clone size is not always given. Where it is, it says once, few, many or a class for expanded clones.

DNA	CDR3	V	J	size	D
TGTGCCAGCAGTTTGAAGTCAGGGAACACTGAAGCTTTCTTT	CASSLKSGNTEAFF	TRBV27	TRBJ1-1	-	-
TGTGCCAGCAGTTCAACGGGACAGGGTGGTAAGGACTATGGCTACACCTTC	CASSSTGQGGKDYGYTF	TRBV27	TRBJ1-2	-	TRBD1
TGTGCCAGCAGCTGGGGACAGGGTGGCTTATACGAGCAGTACTTC	CASSWGQGGLYEQYF	TRBV5-4	TRBJ2-7	-	TRBD1
TGTGCCAGCAGTGAGGCCGGTCTGGGGAAACAAGAGACCCAGTACTTC	CASSEAGLGKQETQYF	TRBV27	TRBJ2-5	-	-
TGTGCCAGCAGCTTTGGGCCGCGCACAGAGCAGTACTTC	CASSFGPRTEQYF	TRBV7-3	TRBJ2-5	-	-
TGTGCCAGCAGCCGGCAGTTGAACACTGAAGCTTTCTTT	CASSRQLNTEAFF	TRBV9	TRBJ1-1	-	-
TGTGCCAGCAGCTTGTTGAGTGGGTCCTACAATGAGCAGTTCTTC	CASSLLSGSYNEQFF	TRBV5-5	TRBJ2-1	-	-
TGCGCCAGCAGCTTCCCCGGTGCGGGCTACACCTTC	CASSFPGAGYTF	TRBV5-1	TRBJ1-2	-	-
TGTGCCAGCAGCCGGGACAGGGGGCAAAAGGACGAAGCTTTCTTT	CASSRDRGQKDEAFF	TRBV6-1	TRBJ1-1	once	TRBD1
TGTGCCAGCAGTGTAAGAAGGACTGAAGCTTTCTTT	CASSVRRTEAFF	TRBV28	TRBJ1-1	few	-
TGTGCCAGCAGCGAGGGGTTAGGGCCCCAGCATTTT	CASSEGLGPQHF	TRBV7-9	TRBJ1-5	-	-
TGCGCCAGCAGCTCACCGGGACTAGCGACCTTAGGGGCCTACGAGCAGTACTTC	CASSSPGLATLGAYEQYF	TRBV5-1	TRBJ2-7	-	TRBD2
TGTGCCAGCAGCTTAACCAGAGACACTGAAGCTTTCTTT	CASSLTRDTEAFF	TRBV7-3	TRBJ1-1	-	-
TGTGCCAGCTGGGACAGGATGAATCAGCCCCAGCATTTT	CASWDRMNQPQHF	TRBV28	TRBJ1-5	-	TRBD1
TGTGCCAGCAGCGTCGGCGGCGGGGAAAGCACAGATACGCAGTATTTT	CASSVGGGESTDTQYF	TRBV9	TRBJ2-3	-	-
TGTGCCAGCAGCGCCGGCGGGAGGGCGAACACCGGGGAGCTGTTTTTT	CASSAGGRANTGELFF	TRBV7-9	TRBJ2-2	-	TRBD2
TGCGCCAGCTCCGAGAATACCTTGGAGCAGTACTTC	CASSENTLEQYF	TRBV5-1	TRBJ2-7	-	-
TGTGCCAGCAGTGAAAGGCTAACTAGCGGGAGTGGGGGCGCCGGTACAGATACGCAGTATTTT	CASSERLTSGSGGAGTDTQYF	TRBV6-1	TRBJ2-3	-	TRBD2
TGTGCCAGCAGTTATGGGCGTCGGGGCGCAAGCGGGAGGGCCAACACCGGGGAGCTGTTTTTT	CASSYGRRGASGRANTGELFF	TRBV28	TRBJ2-2	-	TRBD2
TGTGCCCTATTCCCGGGCCAGTCAGTTCTTCGAGCCAAAAACATTCAGTACTTC	CALFPGQSVLRAKNIQYF	TRBV19	TRBJ2-4	few	-
TGTGCCAGCAGTTCTGCGGCCCAGTACTTC	CASSSAAQYF	TRBV6-1	TRBJ2-5	once	-
TGCGCCAGCAGCTTGATTAGTGGGGGCACTGAAGCTTTCTTT	CASSLISGGTEAFF	TRBV5-1	TRBJ1-1	-	-
TGTGCCAGTAGTAATGCTAGAGGACAGTTCTATGGCTACACCTTC	CASSNARGQFYGYTF	TRBV19	TRBJ1-2	-	-
TGTGCCAGAAGCTTGGGCAGACCCCGATATGGCTACACCTTC	CARSLGRPRYGYTF	TRBV5-3	TRBJ1-2	-	-
TGTGCCAGCAGACGTCCCGGGACAGGGATCGAGACCCAGTACTTC	CASRRPGTGIETQYF	TRBV6-5	TRBJ2-5	-	TRBD1
TGCAGCGTTGCGGGACTAGCTTTGTATGAGCAGTTCTTC	CSVAGLALYEQFF	TRBV29-1	TRBJ2-1	-	TRBD2
TGTGCCAGCAGCCAAGGACTAGCGCCCACAGATACGCAGTATTTT	CASSQGLAPTDTQYF	TRBV2	TRBJ2-3	few	TRBD2
TGTGCCAGCTCACCGTTCGGACAGGAAGACTACGAGCAGTACTTC	CASSPFGQEDYEQYF	TRBV18	TRBJ2-7	-	TRBD1
TGCGCCAGCAGCCAAGAAGGCAGTTCCTCAGAGACCCAGTACTTC	CASSQEGSSSETQYF	TRBV4-3	TRBJ2-5	-	-
TGTGCCAGCAGCCGAACCCGCCCCAGGGACACTAGCGGAAGGGGCTACGAGCAGTACTTC	CASSRTRPRDTSGRGYEQYF	TRBV27	TRBJ2-7	-	TRBD2
TGCAGCGTTGATGCTAGCGGATACAATGAGCAGTTCTTC	CSVDASGYNEQFF	TRBV29-1	TRBJ2-1	-	TRBD2
TGTGCCAGCAGCTTACTAAGCGGGTCGGATGAGCAGTTCTTC	CASSLLSGSDEQFF	TRBV7-8	TRBJ2-1	-	-
TGCGCCAGCAGCCAGGGACAGGTATACGAGCAGTACTTC	CASSQGQVYEQYF	TRBV5-1	TRBJ2-7	-	TRBD1
TGTGCCAGCAGCTTAGTAGAACAGTCTAACTATGGCTACACCTTC	CASSLVEQSNYGYTF	TRBV7-9	TRBJ1-2	once	-
TGTGCCAGCAGCACTGCAGGGAGTACCGGAAACACCATATATTTT	CASSTAGSTGNTIYF	TRBV5-5	TRBJ1-3	-	-
TGTGCCAGCAGCGTAGTCGGTGGGGTCACAGATACGCAGTATTTT	CASSVVGGVTDTQYF	TRBV9	TRBJ2-3	-	-
TGTGCCAGCAGTGTGCAGGGTCAGGGTGGCTACACCTTC	CASSVQGQGGYTF	TRBV2	TRBJ1-2	few	-
TGTGCCACCCGGGTCTCACCAGAGGGGAAACTGTTTTTT	CATRVSPEGKLFF	TRBV19	TRBJ1-4	-	-
TGTGCCAGCAGGGATTCGGGGCGCAGCGGGGGCTACACCTTC	CASRDSGRSGGYTF	TRBV7-9	TRBJ1-2	-	-
TGTGCCAGCAGCCGGACAGGGAGAGGCTTGGAGACCCAGTACTTC	CASSRTGRGLETQYF	TRBV5-4	TRBJ2-5	-	TRBD1
TGTGCCAGCAGCGTCGAGGTTTGGACCGGGGAGCTGTTTTTT	CASSVEVWTGELFF	TRBV9	TRBJ2-2	-	-
TGCGCCAGCAGCCGAAACCATAAAAAAACAGATACGCAGTATTTT	CASSRNHKKTDTQYF	TRBV4-1	TRBJ2-3	-	-
TGTGCCAGCAGCTTCTATGCGGGAGCCCCAGACGAGCAGTACTTC	CASSFYAGAPDEQYF	TRBV7-2	TRBJ2-7	-	TRBD2
TGTGCCAGCAGCTTAGCGGCTAGCGGGAGTTACGAGCAGTACTTC	CASSLAASGSYEQYF	TRBV7-6	TRBJ2-7	few	TRBD2
TGCGCCAGCAGCTTCGCGTCTGCCGAAGAGACCCAGTACTTC	CASSFASAEETQYF	TRBV5-1	TRBJ2-5	-	-
TGTGCCAGCAGTCCGCAGGGGGAGGGCAAAAACATTCAGTACTTC	CASSPQGEGKNIQYF	TRBV28	TRBJ2-4	-	-
TGTGCCAGCAAGATGGGGGAGACCCAGTACTTC	CASKMGETQYF	TRBV6-5	TRBJ2-5	-	-
TGTGCCAGCAGCTTAGCGGGTCGTGATGAGCAGTTCTTC	CASSLAGRDEQFF	TRBV7-2	TRBJ2-1	-	-
TGTGCCAGCAGCTCGGCGACTAGGGTTAGAGTAGGAACCGGGGAGCTGTTTTTT	CASSSATRVRVGTGELFF	TRBV7-2	TRBJ2-2	-	-
TGCAGTGCCCAAGTCAAAAACATTCAGTACTTC	CSAQVKNIQYF	TRBV20-1	TRBJ2-4	-	-
TGTGCCACCAGCAGATCCGGGCAGGGAGGGGAGCAGTACTTC	CATSRSGQGGEQYF	TRBV15	TRBJ2-7	once	TRBD2
TGTGCCAGCAGTGAATCGGGAAGGACTAATGAGCAGTTCTTC	CASSESGRTNEQFF	TRBV25-1	TRBJ2-1	-	-
TGTGCCAGCAGCTTGGGACCACATGGGATAAAGCCCCAGCATTTT	CASSLGPHGIKPQHF	TRBV5-8	TRBJ1-5	-	-
TGCGCCAGCAGTGAGGGGACTAGCGGGAGGGCCGAGCAGTACTTC	CASSEGTSGRAEQYF	TRBV10-1	TRBJ2-7	-	TRBD2